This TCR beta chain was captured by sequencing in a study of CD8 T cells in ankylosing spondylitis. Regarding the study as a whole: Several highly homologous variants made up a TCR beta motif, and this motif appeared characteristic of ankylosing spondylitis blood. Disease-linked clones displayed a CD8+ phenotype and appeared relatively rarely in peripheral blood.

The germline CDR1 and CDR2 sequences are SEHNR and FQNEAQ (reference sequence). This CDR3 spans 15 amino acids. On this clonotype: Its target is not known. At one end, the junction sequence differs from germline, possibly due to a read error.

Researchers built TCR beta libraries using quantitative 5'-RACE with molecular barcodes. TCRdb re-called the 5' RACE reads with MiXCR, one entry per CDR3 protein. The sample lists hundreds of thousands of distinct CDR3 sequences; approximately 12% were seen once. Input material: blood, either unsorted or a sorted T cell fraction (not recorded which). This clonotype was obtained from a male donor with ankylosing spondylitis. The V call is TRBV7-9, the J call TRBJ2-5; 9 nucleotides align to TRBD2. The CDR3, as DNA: TGTACCAGCAGCTCGGGACTAGCAGTTCGGGAGACTCAGTACTTC. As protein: CTSSSGLAVRETQYF.